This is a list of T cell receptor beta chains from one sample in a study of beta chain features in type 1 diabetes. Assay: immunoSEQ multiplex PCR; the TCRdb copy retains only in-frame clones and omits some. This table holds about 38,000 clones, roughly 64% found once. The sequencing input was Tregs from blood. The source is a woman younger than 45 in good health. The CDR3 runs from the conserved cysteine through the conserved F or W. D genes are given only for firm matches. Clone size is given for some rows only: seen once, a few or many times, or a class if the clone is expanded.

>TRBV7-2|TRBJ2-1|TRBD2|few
TGTGCCAGCAGCTCCTTAGCGGGAAGCTCCTACAATGAGCAGTTCTTC
CASSSLAGSSYNEQFF
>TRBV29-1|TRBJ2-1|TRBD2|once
TGCAGCGTTGAGGGACTAGCGGCTTGGAAGGGGATATACAATGAGCAGTTCTTC
CSVEGLAAWKGIYNEQFF
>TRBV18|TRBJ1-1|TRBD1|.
TGTGCCAGCTCAGGACAGGTGAACACTGAAGCTTTCTTT
CASSGQVNTEAFF
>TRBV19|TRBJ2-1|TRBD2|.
TGTGCCAGTAGTATAGGCGGGAGGGCCGGCATATATGAGCAGTTCTTC
CASSIGGRAGIYEQFF
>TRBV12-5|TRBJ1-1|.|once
TGTGCGGTAGTAACCGGACAGAACACTGAAGCTTTCTTT
CAVVTGQNTEAFF
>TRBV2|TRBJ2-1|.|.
TGTGCCAGCAGTGAATATTCGGGGAATGAGCAGTTCTTC
CASSEYSGNEQFF
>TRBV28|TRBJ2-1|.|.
TGTGCCAGCAGTCTGCAGGGGCGAGGTGAGCAGTTCTTC
CASSLQGRGEQFF
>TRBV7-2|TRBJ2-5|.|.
TGTGCCAGCAGCTTAGTGGTGTCTGTGGGACTCGTCGAGACCCAGTACTTC
CASSLVVSVGLVETQYF
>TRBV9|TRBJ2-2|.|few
TGTGCCAGCAGCGTAGGAGGGAGTCAGACCGGGGAGCTGTTTTTT
CASSVGGSQTGELFF
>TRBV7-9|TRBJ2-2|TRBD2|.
TGTGCCAGCAGCCACGGGCCTAGCGGGAGTTTCGGGGAGCTGTTTTTT
CASSHGPSGSFGELFF
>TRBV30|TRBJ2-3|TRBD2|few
TGTGCCTGGAGTTGGACTAGAAGCACAGATACGCAGTATTTT
CAWSWTRSTDTQYF
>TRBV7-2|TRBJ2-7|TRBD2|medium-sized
TGTGCCAGCAGCCGGGAGGACGAGCAGTACTTC
CASSREDEQYF
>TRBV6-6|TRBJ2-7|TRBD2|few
TGTGCCAGCAGTTACCAGCCTAGCGGGTACGAGCAGTACTTC
CASSYQPSGYEQYF
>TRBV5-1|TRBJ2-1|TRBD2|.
TGCGCCAGCAGCCTCTCTAGCGGAGGCTACAATGAGCAGTTCTTC
CASSLSSGGYNEQFF
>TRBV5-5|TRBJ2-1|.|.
TGTGCCAGCAGCCCCACTAGGCTTCTTACCTACAATGAGCAGTTCTTC
CASSPTRLLTYNEQFF
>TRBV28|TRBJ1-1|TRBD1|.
TGTGCCAGCAGGAAAAACAGGGGTCAGGGTCGGGCTTTCTTT
CASRKNRGQGRAFF
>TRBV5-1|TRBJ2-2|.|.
TGCGCCAGCAGCTTGTTCTTCACCGGGGAGCTGTTTTTT
CASSLFFTGELFF
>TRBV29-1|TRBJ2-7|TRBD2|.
TGCAGCGTGGTGCGGGAGTCCGGCGAGCAGTACTTC
CSVVRESGEQYF
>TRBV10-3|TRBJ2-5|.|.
TGTGCCATCAGTGGGGACATAGGAGTAGAGACCCAGTACTTC
CAISGDIGVETQYF
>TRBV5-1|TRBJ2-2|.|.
TGCGCCAGCAGCTTGCCGGGGGCGAACACCGGGGAGCTGTTTTTT
CASSLPGANTGELFF
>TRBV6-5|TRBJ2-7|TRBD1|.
TGTGCCAGCAACAGGGGGCTCGAGCAGTACTTC
CASNRGLEQYF
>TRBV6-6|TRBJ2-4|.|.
TGTGCCAGTTCTCCGGGAGACGCCAAAAACATTCAGTACTTC
CASSPGDAKNIQYF
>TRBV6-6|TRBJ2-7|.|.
TGTGCCAGCAGCGGACTACACTACGAGCAGTACTTC
CASSGLHYEQYF
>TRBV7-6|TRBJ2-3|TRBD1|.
TGTGCCAGCAGCCTTTGGACAGGGTTAGCAGATACGCAGTATTTT
CASSLWTGLADTQYF
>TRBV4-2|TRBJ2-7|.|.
TGTGCCAGCAGCCAAGATCGGCCCCCTAGCGTGGCGGTCACCTCCTACGAGCAGTACTTC
CASSQDRPPSVAVTSYEQYF
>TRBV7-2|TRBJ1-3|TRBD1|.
TGTGCCAGCAGCGCCGGGACAGACTCTGGAAACACCATATATTTT
CASSAGTDSGNTIYF
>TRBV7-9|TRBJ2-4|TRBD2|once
TGTGCCAGCAGCTCTACCCAGGGACTAGCGGGAGTAAACATTCAGTACTTC
CASSSTQGLAGVNIQYF
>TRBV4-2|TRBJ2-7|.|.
TGTGCCAGCAGCCAAGGAAGGAGGTACGAGCAGTACTTC
CASSQGRRYEQYF
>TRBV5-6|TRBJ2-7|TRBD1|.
TGTGCCAGCAGCTTCACTTGGACAGGCGCCTACGAGCAGTACTTC
CASSFTWTGAYEQYF
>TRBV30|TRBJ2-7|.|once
TGTGCCTGGAGTTTAACTACCTACGAGCAGTACTTC
CAWSLTTYEQYF
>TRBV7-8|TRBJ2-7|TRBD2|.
TGTGCCAGCAGCTTAGGACTAGCGGGAGATTCCTACGAGCAGTACTTC
CASSLGLAGDSYEQYF
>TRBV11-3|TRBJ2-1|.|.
TGTGCCAGCAGCTTAGGAGGGACAACGTCAATCGATGAGCAGTTCTTC
CASSLGGTTSIDEQFF
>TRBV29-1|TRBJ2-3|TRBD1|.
TGCAGCGTCGACAGGGGGAACACAGATACGCAGTATTTT
CSVDRGNTDTQYF
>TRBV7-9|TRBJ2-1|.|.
TGTGCCAGCAGCCCCTCCCCTGGGGCAGGCTTCGATGAGCAGTTCTTC
CASSPSPGAGFDEQFF
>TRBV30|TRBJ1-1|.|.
TGTGCCTGGAGTCTGATGGGACACCCAGTGAACACTGAAGCTTTCTTT
CAWSLMGHPVNTEAFF
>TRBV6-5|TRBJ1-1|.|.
TGTGCCAGCAGTTTTGACAGGTCGGCGGCTTTCTTT
CASSFDRSAAFF
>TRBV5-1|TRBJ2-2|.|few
TGCGCCAGCAGCTTTAGAGCGGAAGGCACCGGGGAGCTGTTTTTT
CASSFRAEGTGELFF
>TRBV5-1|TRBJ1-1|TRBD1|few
TGCGCCAGCAGCTCGGGACAGCTTATGAACACTGAAGCTTTCTTT
CASSSGQLMNTEAFF
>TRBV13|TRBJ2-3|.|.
TGTGCCAGCAGCTTATATAGAGGGAGCACAGATACGCAGTATTTT
CASSLYRGSTDTQYF
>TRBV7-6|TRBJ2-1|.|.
TGTGCCAGCAGCTTAGTTGGCGGCCAATACAATGAGCAGTTCTTC
CASSLVGGQYNEQFF
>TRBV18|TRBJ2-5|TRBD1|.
TGTGCCAGCTCAGCCGACAGGGGTCAAGAGACCCAGTACTTC
CASSADRGQETQYF
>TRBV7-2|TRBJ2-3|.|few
TGTGCCAGCAGCTTGGGGCCGCAGAGCACAGATACGCAGTATTTT
CASSLGPQSTDTQYF
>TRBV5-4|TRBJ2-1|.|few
TGTGCCAGCAGCCCTGGTAGTAGCTCCTACAATGAGCAGTTCTTC
CASSPGSSSYNEQFF
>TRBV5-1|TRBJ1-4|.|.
TGCGCCAGCAGCACCCGCAGGACAGAAAATGAAAAACTGTTTTTT
CASSTRRTENEKLFF
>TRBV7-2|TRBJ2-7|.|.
TGTGCCAGCAGCTTAGGGCTAGCCTACGAGCAGTACTTC
CASSLGLAYEQYF
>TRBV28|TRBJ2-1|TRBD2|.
TGTGCCAGCAGTTTATCTAGCGGGAGGCGGTATGAGCAGTTCTTC
CASSLSSGRRYEQFF
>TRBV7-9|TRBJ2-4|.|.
TGTGCCAGCAGCTTAAGACAGGGAGGTGACAAAAACATTCAGTACTTC
CASSLRQGGDKNIQYF
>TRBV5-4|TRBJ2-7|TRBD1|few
TGTGCCAGCAGCAGTGGACAGGGGGCGAGGGAGCAGTACTTC
CASSSGQGAREQYF
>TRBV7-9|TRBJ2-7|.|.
TGTGCCAGCAGCTTAGGACAGCCTTCCTACGAGCAGTACTTC
CASSLGQPSYEQYF
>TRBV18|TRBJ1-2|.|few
TGTGCCAGCTCACTTAGACAGGACACAAGTGGCTACACCTTC
CASSLRQDTSGYTF
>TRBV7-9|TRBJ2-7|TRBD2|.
TGTGCCAGCAGCCTTATAGTAGCGGGCGAGCAGTACTTC
CASSLIVAGEQYF
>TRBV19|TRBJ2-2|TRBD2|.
TGTGCCAGTGGTACTCTAGCGGTAAACACCGGGGAGCTGTTTTTT
CASGTLAVNTGELFF
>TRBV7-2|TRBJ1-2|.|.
TGTGCCAGCAGCTCCTTGCCAGTGAACTATGGCTACACCTTC
CASSSLPVNYGYTF
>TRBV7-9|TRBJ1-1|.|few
TGTGCCAGCAGCCGAGGTACTGAAGCTTTCTTT
CASSRGTEAFF
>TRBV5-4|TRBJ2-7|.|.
TGTGCCAGCAGCCCCCCCTTGGGGGGGGGCGGGACGGGGCCCTACGAGCAGTACTTC
CASSPPLGGGGTGPYEQYF